This entry features one T cell receptor beta chain sequence. This entry belongs to a study of blood T cell repertoires in COVID-19. Study-level background: There were acute and convalescent COVID-19 samples, and they came from the United States, Italy and Spain.

Produced via immunoSEQ multiplex PCR; TCRdb's table is partial and in-frame only. This repertoire shows about 52,000 clones, about four fifths found once; its top ten account for under 30%. This CDR3 contains 16 residues. Germline CDR1 SGHKS, CDR2 YYEKEE (reference sequence). Losses at the gene ends were 6 bases for V and 1 base for J; bases not matched to a gene: 12. V and J are TRBV5-5 and TRBJ1-1; 7 positions match TRBD1. The sequence was obtained from a woman of 80 years or more with COVID-19, enrolled during active disease. Sequencing used peripheral blood. This CDR3 reads CASTRGEGRKNTEAFF. In nucleotides, the CDR3 is TGTGCCAGCACCAGGGGGGAAGGGAGGAAGAACACTGAAGCTTTCTTT.